This paragraph covers one T cell receptor beta chain sequence. The antigen remains unidentified. After removal of 4 bases from V and 6 bases from J, the junction contained 6 bases not matched to a gene. Germline CDR1 is SGHTA and CDR2 is FQGTGA. The CDR3 runs 15 residues. This sample was included in a study of cytomegalovirus exposure and HLA in healthy donors. Whole-study results and caveats: Based on reports, TCR beta sequences accurately predicted HLA-A and HLA-B alleles for most subjects. Trimming of TCR beta V- and J-genes showed a link, identified in a later analysis, to a missense DCLRE1C variant. Most TCR sequences proved rare, with some public TCRs found in many donors.

The PCR made use of 60 Vbeta and 13 Jbeta primers. Using immunoSEQ multiplex PCR, the repertoire was profiled, and TCRdb retains in-frame clones only, with some absent. The sample has around 100,000 clones; 70% to 80% are singletons. V is TRBV7-3 and J is TRBJ2-2; 9 positions match TRBD1. The sample consisted of PBMCs. This receptor was obtained from a female donor in good health and CMV-seropositive. CDR3 amino acids: CASSSTGGASGELFF. CDR3 bases: TGTGCCAGCAGCTCCACAGGGGGCGCTTCCGGGGAGCTGTTTTTT.